The entry below gives a single TCR beta chain sequence along with its context. This sample was included in a study of blood T cell repertoires in COVID-19. CDR1 is LGHNA, CDR2 YSLEER, per germline. Trimming left V 0 bases short and J 5 bases short, with 7 bases between. The CDR3 length is 13 residues. TCRdb keeps only in-frame clones here, not all; method: immunoSEQ multiplex PCR. The repertoire holds 150,000 or so clones, with around 81% as singletons. This TCR came from a woman between 35 and 50 years old with active or convalescent COVID-19. The chain has TRBV4-3 and TRBJ1-1; possible D gene TRBD1, 6 bases. Sequenced material: peripheral blood. This chain's CDR3 is CASSQEQGTEAFF. As DNA, the CDR3 is TGCGCCAGCAGCCAAGAACAGGGTACTGAAGCTTTCTTT.